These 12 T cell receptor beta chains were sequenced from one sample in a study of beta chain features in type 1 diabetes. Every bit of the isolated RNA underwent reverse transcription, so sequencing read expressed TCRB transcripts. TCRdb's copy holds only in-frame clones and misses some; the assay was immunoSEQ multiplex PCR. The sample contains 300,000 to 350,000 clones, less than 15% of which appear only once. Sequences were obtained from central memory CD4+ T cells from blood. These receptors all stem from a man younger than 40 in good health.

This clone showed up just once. The CDR3 DNA is TGTGCCAGCAGCCCGGCTAACACATTGGATACGCAGTATTTT. The encoded protein is CASSPANTLDTQYF. The chain joins TRBV11-3 to TRBJ2-3, with D uncertain. The CDR3 is 14 residues long. Germline V gives CDR1 SGHNT, CDR2 YENEEA. V lost 5 bases to trimming and J lost 6 bases, with 15 bases between them.

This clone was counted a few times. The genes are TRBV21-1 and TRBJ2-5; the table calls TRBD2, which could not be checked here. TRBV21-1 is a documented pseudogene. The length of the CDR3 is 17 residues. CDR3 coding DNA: TGTGCCAGCAGCAAGAGAGAACTAGCGGGGAACGGGGAGACCCAGTACTTC. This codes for CASSKRELAGNGETQYF.

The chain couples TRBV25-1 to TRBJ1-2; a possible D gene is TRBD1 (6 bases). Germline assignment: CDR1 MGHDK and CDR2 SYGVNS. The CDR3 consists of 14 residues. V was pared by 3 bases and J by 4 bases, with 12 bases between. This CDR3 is CASSDRGQTYGYTF. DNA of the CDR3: TGTGCCAGCAGTGACCGCGGACAGACCTATGGCTACACCTTC.

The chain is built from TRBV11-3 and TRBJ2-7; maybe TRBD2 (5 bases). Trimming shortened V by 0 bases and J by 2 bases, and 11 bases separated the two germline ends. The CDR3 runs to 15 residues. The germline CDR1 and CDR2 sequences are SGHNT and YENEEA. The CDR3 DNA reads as TGTGCCAGCAGCTTAGAGTCGAGCGGTCCCTACGAGCAGTACGTC. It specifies CASSLESSGPYEQYV.

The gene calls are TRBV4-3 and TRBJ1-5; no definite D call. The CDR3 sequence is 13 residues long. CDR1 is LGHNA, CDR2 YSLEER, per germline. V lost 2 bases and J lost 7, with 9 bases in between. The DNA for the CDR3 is TGCGCCAGCAGCCAACTTCTAAGGCAGCCCCAGCATTTT. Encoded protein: CASSQLLRQPQHF.

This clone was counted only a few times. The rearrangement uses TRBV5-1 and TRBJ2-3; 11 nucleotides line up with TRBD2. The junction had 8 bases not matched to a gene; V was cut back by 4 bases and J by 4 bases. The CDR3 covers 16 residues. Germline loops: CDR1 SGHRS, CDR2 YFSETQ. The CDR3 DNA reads TGCGCCAGCAGCCCCGTTGCTAGCGGGGGGCCAGATACGCAGTATTTT. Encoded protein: CASSPVASGGPDTQYF.

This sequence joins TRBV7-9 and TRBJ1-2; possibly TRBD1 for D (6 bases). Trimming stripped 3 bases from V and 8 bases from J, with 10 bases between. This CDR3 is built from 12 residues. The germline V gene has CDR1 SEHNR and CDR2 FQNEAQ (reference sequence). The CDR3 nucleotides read TGTGCCAGCAGCTTCAGGGGCCGGGGCTACACCTTC. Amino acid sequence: CASSFRGRGYTF.

The CDR3 DNA reads as TGTGCCAGCAGCGGCCGGTACGGCTACACCTTC. Its translation: CASSGRYGYTF. The V gene is TRBV9, the J gene TRBJ1-2; D ambiguous. Germline V gives CDR1 SGDLS, CDR2 YYNGEE. The CDR3 spans 11 residues. The ends were cut back, 3 bases at V and 8 bases at J, with 8 bases in the middle.

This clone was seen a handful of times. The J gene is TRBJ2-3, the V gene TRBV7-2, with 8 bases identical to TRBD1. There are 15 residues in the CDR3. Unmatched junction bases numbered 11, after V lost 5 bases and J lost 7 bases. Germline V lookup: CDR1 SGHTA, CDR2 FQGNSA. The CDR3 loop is CASSPSRGQRNTQYF. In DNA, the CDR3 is TGTGCCAGCAGCCCGAGCAGGGGGCAGAGAAATACGCAGTATTTT.

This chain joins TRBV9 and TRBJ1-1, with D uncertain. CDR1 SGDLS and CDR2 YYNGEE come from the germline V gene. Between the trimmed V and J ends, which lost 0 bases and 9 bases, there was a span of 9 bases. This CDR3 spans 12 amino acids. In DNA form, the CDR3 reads TGTGCCAGCAGCGTAGTTAAGCAAAAAGCTTTCTTT. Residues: CASSVVKQKAFF. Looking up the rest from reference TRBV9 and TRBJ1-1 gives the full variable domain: DSGVTQTPKHLITATGQRVTLRCSPRSGDLSVYWYQQSLDQGLQFLIQYYNGEERAKGNILERFSAQQFPDLHSELNLSSLELGDSALYFCASSVVKQKAFFGQGTRLTVV.

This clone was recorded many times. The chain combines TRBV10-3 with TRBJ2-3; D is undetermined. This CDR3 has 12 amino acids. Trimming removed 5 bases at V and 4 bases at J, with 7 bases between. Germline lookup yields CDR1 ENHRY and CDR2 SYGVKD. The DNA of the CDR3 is TGTGCCATCAGTCACAGCCCAGATACGCAGTATTTT. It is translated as CAISHSPDTQYF.

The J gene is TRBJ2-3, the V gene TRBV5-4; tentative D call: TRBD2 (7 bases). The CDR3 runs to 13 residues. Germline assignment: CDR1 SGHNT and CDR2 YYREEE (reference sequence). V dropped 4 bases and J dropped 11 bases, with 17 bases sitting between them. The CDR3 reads CASSPLGGGKQYF. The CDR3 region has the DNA TGTGCCAGCAGCCCGTTAGGGGGGGGAAAGCAGTATTTT.